What follows are 6 T cell receptor beta chains derived from one specimen sequenced in a study of Graves' ophthalmopathy and Graves' hyperthyroidism. Amplification of the TCR beta CDR3 regions used RNA transcripts (as template). HTBI primers primed a first-round RT-PCR, and a second-round multiplex PCR followed. One entry per CDR3 protein, called by TCRdb with MiXCR from the multiplex PCR reads. The sample comprises almost 750,000 distinct CDR3 sequences, 35% to 50% of which are singletons, and roughly 46% rests with the top ten. The specimen sequenced was peripheral blood. The receptors were gathered from an adult man with Graves' ophthalmopathy.

This rearrangement joins TRBV9 to TRBJ1-1; 9 bases line up with TRBD1. The ends lost 0 bases at V and 3 bases at J; junction bases unmatched: 9. Germline V gene data show CDR1 as SGDLS and CDR2 as YYNGEE. The CDR3 has 17 residues. The CDR3 spells CASSVDSQGAIDTEAFF. CDR3 nucleotide sequence: TGTGCCAGCAGCGTAGATTCACAGGGGGCGATTGACACTGAAGCTTTCTTT.

V usage is TRBV12-3 or TRBV12-4 and J usage is TRBJ1-6, with D possibly matching TRBD1 (5 bases). This CDR3 is 11 amino acids long. As DNA, the CDR3 is TGTGCATCAGGGCTCGGCTCACCCCTCCACTTT. Translation gives CASGLGSPLHF.

In this sample, this clonotype turned up once. V and J are TRBV29-1 and TRBJ2-7, with 9 bases matching TRBD1. The junction had 5 bases not matched to a gene; V was cut back by 1 base and J by 7 bases. The CDR3 is 13 amino acids. Germline CDR1 and CDR2: SQVTM and ANQGSEA. CDR3 DNA sequence: TGCAGCGTTGAAGTCGGGACAGGGCGGGAGCAGTACTTC. It encodes CSVEVGTGREQYF.

This clonotype was counted ten times or more. This rearrangement joins TRBV10-3 to TRBJ2-7; D may be TRBD1 (5 bases). The CDR3 spans 13 residues. Deletions cut 6 bases from V and 4 bases from J, with 13 bases between. The germline CDR1 and CDR2 sequences are ENHRY and SYGVKD. CDR3 DNA sequence: TGTGCCATCAGGGGGCCTACCGCTTACGAGCAGTACTTC. As protein: CAIRGPTAYEQYF.

The rearrangement uses TRBV3-1 and TRBJ2-7; the D is unclear. The CDR3 loop spans 13 amino acids. V was cut by 0 bases and J by 3 bases, with 6 bases left in between. CDR1 and CDR2 from the germline V gene are LGHDT and YNNKEL (reference sequence). CDR3 sequence reads: CASSQDQYYEQYF. The DNA of the CDR3 is TGTGCCAGCAGCCAAGACCAGTACTACGAGCAGTACTTC.

On this clonotype: At one end, the junction sequence differs from germline, possibly due to a read error. The V call is TRBV10-3, the J call TRBJ2-5; D call uncertain. Germline V gives CDR1 ENHRY, CDR2 SYGVKD. The CDR3 runs to 12 residues. CDR3 sequence reads: CASSYGKETQYF. DNA of the CDR3: TGTGCCAGCAGTTACGGCAAAGAGACCCAGTACTTC.